This TCR beta chain was identified during a study of breast tumors, draining lymph nodes, adjacent tissues. This clonotype has ten or more counts. The lymph nodes were axillary draining lymph nodes from breast cancer patients. TCRdb re-derived calls from the multiplex PCR reads in MiXCR, one entry per CDR3 protein. The table lists some 120,000 distinct CDR3 sequences, 20% of them singletons. The V gene lost 4 bases and the J gene lost 5 bases, with 14 bases spanning the gap. The CDR3 has 15 residues. In germline, CDR1 is SEHNR, CDR2 FQNEAQ (reference sequence). This sequence joins TRBV7-9 and TRBJ1-4; tentatively, D is TRBD1 (5 bases). The sample was axillary lymph node tissue. The clonotype comes from a female donor with breast cancer. Some clones in this sample may be carry-over from other donors' samples. The CDR3 region is CASSSSRVGNEKLFF. CDR3 coding DNA: TGTGCCAGCAGCTCGAGCAGGGTCGGGAATGAAAAACTGTTTTTT.